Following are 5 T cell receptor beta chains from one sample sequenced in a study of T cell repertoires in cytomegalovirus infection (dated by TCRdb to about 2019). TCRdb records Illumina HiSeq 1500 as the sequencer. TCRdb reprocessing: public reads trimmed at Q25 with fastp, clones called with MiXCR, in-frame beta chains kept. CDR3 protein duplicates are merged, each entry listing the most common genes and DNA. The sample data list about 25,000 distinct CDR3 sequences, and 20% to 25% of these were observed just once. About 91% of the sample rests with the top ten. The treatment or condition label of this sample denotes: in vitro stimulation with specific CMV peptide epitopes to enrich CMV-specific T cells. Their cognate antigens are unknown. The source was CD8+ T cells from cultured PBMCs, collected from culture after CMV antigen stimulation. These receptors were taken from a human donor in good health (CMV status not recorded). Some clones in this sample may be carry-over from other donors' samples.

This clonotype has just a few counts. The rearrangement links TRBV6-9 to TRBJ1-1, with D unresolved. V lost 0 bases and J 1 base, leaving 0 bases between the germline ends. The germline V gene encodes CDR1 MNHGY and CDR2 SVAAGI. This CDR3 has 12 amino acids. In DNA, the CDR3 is TGTGCCAGCAGTTATTCGAACACTGAAGCTTTCTTT. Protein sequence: CASSYSNTEAFF.

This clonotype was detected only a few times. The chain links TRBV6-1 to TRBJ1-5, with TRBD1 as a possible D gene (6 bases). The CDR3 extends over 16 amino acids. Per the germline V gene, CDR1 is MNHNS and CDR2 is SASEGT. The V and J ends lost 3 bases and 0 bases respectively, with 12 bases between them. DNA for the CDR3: TGTGCCAGCAGTGAGGACAGCGCATATAGCAATCAGCCCCAGCATTTT. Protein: CASSEDSAYSNQPQHF.

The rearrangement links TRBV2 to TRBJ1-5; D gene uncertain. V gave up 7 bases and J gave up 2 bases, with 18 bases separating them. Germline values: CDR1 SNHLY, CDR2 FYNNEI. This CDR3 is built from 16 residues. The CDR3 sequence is CASTSRTDTGNQPQHF. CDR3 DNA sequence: TGTGCCAGCACCTCACGGACCGACACCGGCAATCAGCCCCAGCATTTT. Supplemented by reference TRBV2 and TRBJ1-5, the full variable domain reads EPEVTQTPSHQVTQMGQEVILRCVPISNHLYFYWYRQILGQKVEFLVSFYNNEISEKSEIFDDQFSVERPDGSNFTLKIRSTKLEDSAMYFCASTSRTDTGNQPQHFGDGTRLSIL.

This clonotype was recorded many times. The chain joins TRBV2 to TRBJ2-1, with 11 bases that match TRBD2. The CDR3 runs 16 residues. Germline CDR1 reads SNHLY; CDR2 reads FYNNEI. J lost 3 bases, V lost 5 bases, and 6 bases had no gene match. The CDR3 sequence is CASSMSSGGYYNEQFF. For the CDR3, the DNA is TGTGCCAGCAGTATGTCTAGCGGGGGGTACTACAATGAGCAGTTCTTC. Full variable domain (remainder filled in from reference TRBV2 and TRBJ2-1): EPEVTQTPSHQVTQMGQEVILRCVPISNHLYFYWYRQILGQKVEFLVSFYNNEISEKSEIFDDQFSVERPDGSNFTLKIRSTKLEDSAMYFCASSMSSGGYYNEQFFGPGTRLTVL.

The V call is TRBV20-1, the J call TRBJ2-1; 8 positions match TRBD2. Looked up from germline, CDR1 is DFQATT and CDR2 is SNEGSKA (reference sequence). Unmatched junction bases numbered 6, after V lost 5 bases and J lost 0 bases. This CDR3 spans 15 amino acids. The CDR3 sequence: CSAGSGASSYNEQFF. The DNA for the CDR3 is TGCAGTGCTGGTAGCGGGGCTAGCTCCTACAATGAGCAGTTCTTC.